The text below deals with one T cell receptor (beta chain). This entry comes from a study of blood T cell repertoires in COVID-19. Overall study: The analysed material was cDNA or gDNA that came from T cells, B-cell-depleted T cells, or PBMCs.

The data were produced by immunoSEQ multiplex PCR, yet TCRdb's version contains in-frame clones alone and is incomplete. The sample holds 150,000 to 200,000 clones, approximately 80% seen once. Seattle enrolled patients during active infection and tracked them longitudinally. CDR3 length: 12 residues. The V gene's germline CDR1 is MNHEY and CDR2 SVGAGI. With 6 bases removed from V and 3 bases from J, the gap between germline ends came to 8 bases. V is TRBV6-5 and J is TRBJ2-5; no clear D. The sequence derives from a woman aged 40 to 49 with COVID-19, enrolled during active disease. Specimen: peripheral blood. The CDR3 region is CASSKPKETQYF. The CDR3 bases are TGTGCCAGCAGCAAGCCCAAAGAGACCCAGTACTTC.